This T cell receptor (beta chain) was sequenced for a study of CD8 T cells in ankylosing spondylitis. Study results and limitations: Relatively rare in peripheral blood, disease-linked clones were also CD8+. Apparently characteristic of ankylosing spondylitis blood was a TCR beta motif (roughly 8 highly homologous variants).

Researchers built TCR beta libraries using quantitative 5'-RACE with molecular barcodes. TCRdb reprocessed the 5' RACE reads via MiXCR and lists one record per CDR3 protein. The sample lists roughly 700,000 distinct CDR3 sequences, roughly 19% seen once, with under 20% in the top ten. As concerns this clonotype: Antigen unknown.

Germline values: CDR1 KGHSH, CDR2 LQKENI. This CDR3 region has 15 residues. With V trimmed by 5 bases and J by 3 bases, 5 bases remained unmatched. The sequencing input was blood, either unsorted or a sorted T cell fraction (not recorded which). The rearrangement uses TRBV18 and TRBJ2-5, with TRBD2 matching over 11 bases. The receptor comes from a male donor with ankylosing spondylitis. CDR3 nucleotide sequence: TGTGCCAGCTCAACGGGACTAGCGGAAGAAGAGACCCAGTACTTC. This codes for CASSTGLAEEETQYF.